Following are 8 T cell receptor beta chains from one sample sequenced in a study of blood T cell repertoires in COVID-19. The method was immunoSEQ multiplex PCR; TCRdb's version includes in-frame clones alone and lacks a portion of them. The sample has under 200,000 clones, roughly 84% seen once; the top ten hold roughly 15%. Sequencing was performed on peripheral blood. These receptors all come from a man younger than 30 with active or convalescent COVID-19.

V gene TRBV6-6 combines with J gene TRBJ2-2; D unresolved. V gave up 5 bases and J gave up 0 bases, with 7 bases separating them. This CDR3 contains 14 residues. Germline CDR1 MNHNY, CDR2 SVGAGI (reference sequence). This CDR3 is CASSTTPNTGELFF. CDR3 DNA: TGTGCCAGCAGTACAACCCCGAACACCGGGGAGCTGTTTTTT.

V gene TRBV27 combines with J gene TRBJ2-1, with 8 bases aligning to TRBD2. This CDR3 is built from 14 residues. The J segment lost 7 bases and the V segment lost 5 bases, leaving 7 bases of the junction unmatched. Germline CDR1 reads MNHEY; CDR2 reads SMNVEV (reference sequence). The CDR3 here is CASSERERRNEQFF. CDR3 nucleotide sequence: TGTGCCAGCAGTGAGCGGGAGAGGAGGAATGAGCAGTTCTTC.

V usage is TRBV19 and J usage is TRBJ2-1, with D perhaps TRBD1 (5 bases). This CDR3 has 14 amino acids. The V end was cut by 6 bases, the J end by 4 bases, with 13 bases between. Germline V lookup: CDR1 LNHDA, CDR2 SQIVND (reference sequence). CDR3 in DNA: TGTGCCAGTAGACCTAAACAGGAGTACAATGAGCAGTTCTTC. As protein: CASRPKQEYNEQFF.

The chain employs TRBV19 and TRBJ1-2; D uncertain. The CDR3 covers 14 residues. V lost 4 bases and J lost 4, with 13 bases in between. The germline gives CDR1 LNHDA, CDR2 SQIVND (reference sequence). CDR3 sequence: CASSTPGGIYGYTF. Here the CDR3 DNA reads TGTGCCAGTAGTACCCCGGGAGGGATCTATGGCTACACCTTC.

This chain uses TRBV19 with TRBJ1-3; no definite D call. The CDR3 contains 14 residues. The V gene's germline CDR1 is LNHDA and CDR2 SQIVND (reference sequence). The ends were cut back, 4 bases at V and 2 bases at J, with 9 bases in the middle. The CDR3 loop reads CASSTSGTGNTIYF. The CDR3, as DNA: TGTGCCAGTAGTACCTCTGGCACTGGAAACACCATATATTTT.

The rearrangement joins TRBV28 to TRBJ1-4; a possible D gene is TRBD1 (6 bases). The CDR3 contains 15 residues. Germline-derived CDR1 and CDR2 are MDHEN and SYDVKM. V dropped 6 bases and J dropped 6 bases, with 17 bases sitting between them. The CDR3 DNA reads TGTGCCAGCAGCCTAGGGGGAATTGGGGATGAAAAACTGTTTTTT. It codes for CASSLGGIGDEKLFF.

This clone was detected only once. V usage is TRBV5-1 and J usage is TRBJ1-2; 9 nucleotides agree with TRBD1. The CDR3 has 13 residues. V dropped 7 bases and J dropped 4; count of bases not matched to a gene: 5. Per the germline V gene, CDR1 is SGHRS and CDR2 is YFSETQ. The CDR3 loop is CASLGDRAYGYTF. In DNA, the CDR3 is TGCGCCAGCTTAGGGGACAGGGCCTATGGCTACACCTTC.

The J gene is TRBJ1-6, the V gene TRBV28; 9 nucleotides align to TRBD1. Trimming cost V 6 bases and J 13 bases; bases outside gene matches: 10. This CDR3 comprises 14 residues. Germline V gives CDR1 MDHEN, CDR2 SYDVKM. Here the CDR3 reads CASRPGTGSSPLHF. The DNA of the CDR3 is TGTGCCAGCAGACCGGGGACAGGGTCCAGTCCCCTCCACTTT.